The 30 T cell receptor beta chains in this list originate from one sample, sequenced in a study of blood T cells in healthy people across ages. Combining a sample-barcoded 5' primer with a J-beta primer mix, a second PCR ran for about 7 to 11 cycles. TCRdb re-called the 5' RACE reads through MiXCR, storing one row per CDR3 protein. The data show 540,000 or so distinct CDR3 sequences, more than 20% seen once. The data also belong to a second study, concerning T cells of mothers and their children.

Source material: blood. These receptors all stem from a boy between 5 and 17 years old in good health.

Details on this clonotype: The CDR3 does not end in the conserved phenylalanine or tryptophan, so this is likely a read error. V usage is TRBV4-1 and J usage is TRBJ1-2; D is ambiguous. The CDR3 is made up of 15 amino acids. Germline-derived CDR1 and CDR2 are MGHRA and YSYEKL. Trimming shortened V by 4 bases and J by 5 bases, and 17 bases separated the two germline ends. CDR3 nucleotide sequence: TGCGCCAGCAGCCTCAACCCCGAGGTAGCTTATGGCTACACCCTC. Protein: CASSLNPEVAYGYTL.

This clonotype showed up just a few times. The chain links TRBV13 to TRBJ1-2; D not certain. Trimming pared 0 bases from V and 2 bases from J, leaving 10 bases between. CDR1 is PRHDT and CDR2 is FYEKMQ in the germline V gene (reference sequence). The CDR3 sequence is 15 residues long. CDR3 region: CASSLGRTKNYGYTF. Here the CDR3 DNA reads TGTGCCAGCAGCTTAGGGCGGACCAAAAACTATGGCTACACCTTC.

The V and J genes are TRBV27 and TRBJ2-5, with D perhaps TRBD1 or TRBD2 (5 bases each). The assigned J gene may be wrong: the sequence end matches TRBJ2-1 better. CDR3 size: 14 residues. Germline CDR1 and CDR2: MNHEY and SMNVEV (reference sequence). CDR3 DNA: TGTGCCAGCAGGAGGACGGGACGGTACAATGAGCAGTTCTTC. It is translated as CASRRTGRYNEQFF.

This clonotype was found once. This chain connects TRBV5-1 to TRBJ2-7; D not certain. This CDR3 region has 12 residues. Germline lookup yields CDR1 SGHRS and CDR2 YFSETQ. V gave up 7 bases and J gave up 3 bases, with 11 bases separating them. The CDR3 nucleotides are TGCGCCAGCGGCGACTCTTTCTACGAGCAGTACTTC. The encoded protein is CASGDSFYEQYF.

The rearrangement links TRBV20-1 to TRBJ1-5; 9 nucleotides agree with TRBD1. CDR3 length equals 16 residues. After removal of 6 bases from V and 0 bases from J, the junction contained 9 bases not matched to a gene. Germline values: CDR1 DFQATT, CDR2 SNEGSKA (reference sequence). DNA for the CDR3: TGCAGTGCCAGGACAGGGGTTATCGGTAGCAATCAGCCCCAGCATTTT. Residues: CSARTGVIGSNQPQHF.

This clonotype was counted between two and nine times. At one end the junction does not follow the germline gene, possibly because of a read error. The chain links TRBV7-8 to TRBJ1-4, with D possibly being TRBD1 (5 bases). Germline CDR1 is SGHVS and CDR2 is FQNEAQ. The CDR3 length is 16 residues. CDR3 DNA: TGTGCCGGCAGTTTTACAGGAGGGACGCTACGGGAAAAACTGTTTTTT. Protein product: CAGSFTGGTLREKLFF.

The chain combines TRBV9 with TRBJ2-7, with TRBD1 identical over 8 bases. The CDR3 sequence is 15 residues long. Losses at the gene ends were 3 bases for V and 6 bases for J; bases not matched to a gene: 11. In germline, CDR1 is SGDLS, CDR2 YYNGEE. The CDR3 bases are TGTGCCAGCAGCGCCGGGACAGGAGTTCCCTTCGAGCAGTACTTC. This codes for CASSAGTGVPFEQYF.

This rearrangement joins TRBV2 to TRBJ2-5, with TRBD2 matching 11 bases. Unmatched junction bases numbered 10, after V lost 8 bases and J lost 2 bases. The germline gives CDR1 SNHLY, CDR2 FYNNEI. The CDR3 runs to 16 residues. CDR3 sequence (DNA): TGTGCCAGCTCCTTTGGGGGACTAGCGGTTCAAGAGACCCAGTACTTC. Residues: CASSFGGLAVQETQYF.

V usage is TRBV11-2 and J usage is TRBJ2-7, with D perhaps being TRBD1 or TRBD2 (5 bases each). Trimming pared 5 bases from V and 0 bases from J, leaving 26 bases between. Germline V lookup: CDR1 SGHAT, CDR2 FQNNGV. The length of the CDR3 is 19 residues. CDR3 coding DNA: TGTGCCAGCAGCCGCGAGGCGATAATCGGGGCGCACTACTCCTACGAGCAGTACTTC. Protein: CASSREAIIGAHYSYEQYF.

There are a few counts of this clonotype. This rearrangement joins TRBV7-6 to TRBJ2-7, with TRBD2 identical over 8 bases. The CDR3 loop spans 16 amino acids. V shed 0 bases, J shed 1 base, and the junction held 5 bases outside the gene matches. Looked up from germline, CDR1 is SGHVS and CDR2 is FNYEAQ. The CDR3 region is CASSLAIGGGSYEQYF. In nucleotides, the CDR3 is TGTGCCAGCAGCTTAGCGATAGGCGGGGGGTCCTACGAGCAGTACTTC.

The chain links TRBV25-1 to TRBJ1-4, with no clear D. The CDR3 length is 11 residues. The V end was cut by 7 bases, the J end by 10 bases, with 10 bases between. Germline V CDR1 and CDR2: MGHDK, SYGVNS. The CDR3 loop reads CASNGVGKLFF. The CDR3 coding sequence is TGTGCCAGCAACGGGGTAGGAAAACTGTTTTTT.

The chain combines TRBV7-2 with TRBJ2-6, with D unclear. Germline CDR1 SGHTA, CDR2 FQGNSA. This CDR3 has 15 residues. V lost 1 base to trimming and J lost 1 base, with 5 bases between them. CDR3: CASSLVSSGANVLTF. CDR3 bases: TGTGCCAGCAGCTTAGTATCTTCTGGGGCCAACGTCCTGACTTTC.

This clonotype occurred a few times. J is TRBJ2-6 and V is TRBV13; the match to TRBD1 covers 7 bases. The trim removed 5 bases at V and 3 bases at J, leaving 7 bases unmatched. From germline, CDR1 is PRHDT and CDR2 FYEKMQ (reference sequence). The length of the CDR3 is 16 residues. The CDR3 protein is CASSVAGGRGANVLTF. CDR3 bases: TGTGCCAGCAGCGTAGCAGGGGGTCGTGGGGCCAACGTCCTGACTTTC.

The chain has TRBV29-1 and TRBJ2-7; a possible D gene is TRBD2 (6 bases). Per the germline V gene, CDR1 is SQVTM and CDR2 is ANQGSEA. The CDR3 is 14 residues long. The germline V and J ends were trimmed by 4 bases and 0 bases, with 13 bases remaining between them. In DNA form, the CDR3 reads TGCAGCGTTGTCCGGGGGATCCACTCCTACGAGCAGTACTTC. It translates to CSVVRGIHSYEQYF.

This chain links TRBV30 with TRBJ2-7; 7 bases match TRBD1. The DNA end favors TRBJ2-1, so the J call may be wrong. Germline V gene sequence: CDR1 GTSNPN, CDR2 SVGIG (reference sequence). The length of the CDR3 is 16 residues. This chain's CDR3 is CAWSGVGRQGRYEQFF. For the CDR3, the DNA is TGTGCCTGGAGTGGAGTAGGTCGACAGGGACGGTATGAGCAGTTCTTC.

This chain links TRBV7-3 with TRBJ2-3, with 7 bases fitting TRBD2. The CDR3 sequence is 16 residues long. Germline values: CDR1 SGHTA, CDR2 FQGTGA. Trimming removed 3 bases from V and 2 bases from J; junction bases left unmatched: 8. The CDR3 DNA reads TGTGCCAGCAGCTTCGGTGGGAGGGGACCCACAGATACGCAGTATTTT. Residues: CASSFGGRGPTDTQYF.

This clonotype has a handful of counts. This rearrangement joins TRBV7-9 to TRBJ2-7; D might be TRBD2 (7 bases). Germline CDR1 SEHNR, CDR2 FQNEAQ (reference sequence). Trimming stripped 5 bases from V and 0 bases from J, with 14 bases between. This CDR3 comprises 15 residues. CDR3 sequence (DNA): TGTGCCAGCAGCGAACGACGGGGGGCCTCCTACGAGCAGTACTTC. This translates into CASSERRGASYEQYF.

This sequence joins TRBV4-3 and TRBJ2-1, with 13 positions matching TRBD2. With 0 bases clipped from V and 7 bases from J, the junction kept 12 bases outside the gene matches. The CDR3 is made up of 19 amino acids. Germline assignment: CDR1 LGHNA and CDR2 YSLEER. CDR3 nucleotide sequence: TGCGCCAGCAGCCAAGACGTCCGGACTAGCGGGAGAGGTAGTAATGAGCAGTTCTTC. Protein: CASSQDVRTSGRGSNEQFF.

This clonotype has just a few counts. CDR3 amino acids: CASSYQGTSGETQYF. CDR3 nucleotides: TGTGCCAGCAGTTATCAAGGGACTAGCGGAGAGACCCAGTACTTC. This chain connects TRBV27 to TRBJ2-5, with 11 bases lining up with TRBD2. This CDR3 has 15 amino acids. The germline gives CDR1 MNHEY, CDR2 SMNVEV (reference sequence). J was trimmed by 4 bases and V by 4 bases; bases with no gene match: 5.

This chain uses TRBV6-2 or TRBV6-3 with TRBJ1-1; no clear D gene. This CDR3 is 13 amino acids long. Per the germline V gene, CDR1 is MNHEY and CDR2 is SVGEGT. V was shortened by 7 bases and J by 1 base, with 10 bases between the two germline ends. In DNA, the CDR3 is TGTGCCAGCACCACGAGGGAGAACACTGAAGCTTTCTTT. Protein: CASTTRENTEAFF.

This clonotype has only a few counts. The chain employs TRBV10-3 and TRBJ2-7; 9 bases map to TRBD1. The germline V gene encodes CDR1 ENHRY and CDR2 SYGVKD. After removal of 4 bases from V and 3 bases from J, the junction contained 16 bases not matched to a gene. The CDR3 contains 18 residues. The CDR3 nucleotides read TGTGCCATCAGTGCCCGGGACAGGGAAAAGTTGGCCTACTACGAGCAGTACTTC. This sequence encodes CAISARDREKLAYYEQYF.

The chain carries TRBV28 and TRBJ2-6, with a tentative D call TRBD1 (5 bases). The CDR3 loop spans 16 amino acids. Germline-derived CDR1 and CDR2 are MDHEN and SYDVKM. V was shortened by 7 bases and J by 0 bases, with 13 bases between the two germline ends. This CDR3 reads CASTSDSFSGANVLTF. CDR3 nucleotide sequence: TGTGCCAGCACCTCAGACAGTTTCTCTGGGGCCAACGTCCTGACTTTC.

The genes are TRBV12-3 or TRBV12-4 and TRBJ2-7, with D unclear. The CDR3 is 12 residues long. Trimming pared 5 bases from V and 5 bases from J, leaving 10 bases between. CDR3 nucleotide sequence: TGTGCCAGCAGTGTTTACCCCAACGAGCAGTACTTC. Translated: CASSVYPNEQYF.

This clonotype was counted between two and nine times. The J gene is TRBJ2-5, the V gene TRBV5-1; D call uncertain. The DNA matches TRBJ2-1 better at its end, which makes the J call doubtful. The V gene's germline CDR1 is SGHRS and CDR2 YFSETQ. CDR3 length: 17 amino acids. CDR3 region: CASSLGRLTALMGEQFF. The CDR3 nucleotides read TGCGCCAGCAGCTTGGGTCGTCTTACTGCCCTTATGGGTGAGCAGTTCTTC.

This chain uses TRBV3-1 with TRBJ2-7, with 7 bases aligning to TRBD1. CDR1 LGHDT and CDR2 YNNKEL come from the germline V gene (reference sequence). With 3 bases clipped from V and 2 bases from J, the junction kept 7 bases outside the gene matches. This CDR3 is built from 15 residues. The chain's CDR3 is CASSQRGGSAYEQYF. The CDR3 coding sequence is TGTGCCAGCAGCCAGAGAGGGGGCAGCGCCTACGAGCAGTACTTC.

CDR3 sequence: CASSPRRDKVYAQYF. The CDR3 DNA reads as TGTGCCAGCAGCCCGCGGCGGGACAAGGTGTATGCCCAGTACTTC. The J gene is TRBJ2-5, the V gene TRBV7-9; D tentatively fits TRBD1 or TRBD2 (6 bases each). In germline, CDR1 is SEHNR, CDR2 FQNEAQ (reference sequence). Trimming removed 5 bases from V and 9 bases from J, with 22 bases in between. The length of the CDR3 is 15 residues.

This clonotype was counted a few times. This sequence joins TRBV20-1 and TRBJ1-6; D ambiguous. Germline lookup yields CDR1 DFQATT and CDR2 SNEGSKA (reference sequence). The V gene lost 1 base and the J gene lost 8 bases, with 12 bases spanning the gap. This CDR3 has 14 amino acids. The CDR3 region is CSARGFDSDSPLHF. The DNA of the CDR3 is TGCAGTGCTAGAGGTTTCGATTCGGATTCACCCCTCCACTTT.

About this clonotype itself: This may be a read error, as it is one base from a much larger clone. The genes are TRBV7-2 and TRBJ1-2; 9 bases are a match to TRBD1. After removal of 5 bases from V and 6 bases from J, the junction contained 7 bases not matched to a gene. Germline CDR1 is SGHTA and CDR2 is FQGNSA. There are 14 residues in the CDR3. The CDR3, as DNA: TGTGCCAGCAGCCCGGACAGGGGAAACCATGGCTACACCTTC. Its protein product is CASSPDRGNHGYTF.

This clonotype was observed a handful of times. V is TRBV15 and J is TRBJ2-5; D not certain. The end of the DNA fits TRBJ2-7 better, so the J call may be wrong. The CDR3 is 18 amino acids. The V gene's germline CDR1 is LNHNV and CDR2 YYDKDF (reference sequence). The CDR3 bases are TGTGCCACCAGCAGAGATAGGAAGTCTGTACAGAGCGCCTACGAGCAGTACTTC. Its protein is CATSRDRKSVQSAYEQYF.

This chain links TRBV7-9 with TRBJ2-1; 8 nucleotides agree with TRBD1. TRBJ2-7 explains the end of the DNA better; the J call may be wrong. Germline-derived CDR1 and CDR2 are SEHNR and FQNEAQ (reference sequence). There are 14 residues in the CDR3. CDR3 amino acids: CASSLNHDRGEQYF. CDR3 sequence (DNA): TGTGCCAGCAGCTTAAACCACGACAGGGGCGAGCAGTACTTC.